This section outlines one T cell receptor (beta chain) sequence together with its context. This entry comes from a study of OX40 agonist ivuxolimab in advanced cancers. Study summary: Aged roughly 23 to 90 with a mean of about 63 years, they were around 79% male. Checkpoint inhibitors had been given previously to 40% of patients.

Only in-frame clones appear in the TCRdb table, and some are missing; sequencing was by immunoSEQ multiplex PCR. This table holds 20,000 or so clones, approximately 84% found once. Blood draws occurred at baseline, cycle 4 day 1, and cycle 7 day 1. Sample: CD4+ or CD8+ T cells sorted from blood, taken in a trial of the OX40 agonist ivuxolimab. The receptor comes from an adult with an advanced solid tumor such as melanoma, head and neck, liver or kidney cancer.

CDR3 protein: CASSLAGSGRANEQFF. Here the CDR3 DNA reads TGTGCCAGCAGCCTGGCGGGGAGCGGGAGGGCCAATGAGCAGTTCTTC. The gene calls are TRBV5-4 and TRBJ2-1, with TRBD2 matching 10 bases. Looked up from germline, CDR1 is SGHNT and CDR2 is YYREEE (reference sequence). The CDR3 has 16 amino acids. V shed 4 bases and J 6 bases; nucleotides not matched to a gene: 10.